This T cell receptor (beta chain) was identified during a study of T-cell reconstitution after alpha-beta-depleted transplantation in children (dated by TCRdb to about 2016). About the full investigation: The study quantitatively tracked T-cell immune reconstitution after TCRalphabeta/CD19-depleted allogeneic hematopoietic cell transplantation in children using TCR repertoire profiling.

This clonotype occurred many times. No cognate antigen has been identified for it. No much larger clone exists at a distance of one base, and base qualities are not known. Library preparation used PCR. The sequencer was an Illumina HiSeq 2500. Molecular barcoding was employed in the preparation of TCR libraries, with unique molecular identifiers being used to normalize TCRbeta repertoire quantification. Clones were called with MiXCR by TCRdb after fastp trimmed the public reads at Q25, and only in-frame beta chains were retained. Rows are unified per CDR3 protein, each entry keeping the most common DNA and genes. The sample profile shows some 240,000 distinct CDR3 sequences; about 8.8% of them were found once. In total, the top ten clones hold about 5% of the sample. The clonotype was recovered from a human donor who donated a stem cell graft to a child with SCID. The input for sequencing was PBMCs from the stem cell graft donor, taken from the stem cell graft.

The CDR3 corresponds to CASSQGQIQETQYF. The nucleotide sequence reads TGCGCCAGCAGCCAGGGTCAGATCCAAGAGACCCAGTACTTC. The rearrangement combines TRBV5-1 with TRBJ2-5; the D segment could be TRBD1, given 5 matching bases. The CDR3 covers 14 residues, taking in both the cysteine and the phenylalanine. The kept DNA is CDR3 alone, 42 bases in frame from the first base. As encoded in the germline V gene, CDR1 is SGHRS while CDR2 is YFSETQ. V is clipped by 4 bases and J by 1 base, and the sequence between their germline boundaries is 11 bases long.